The 18 T cell receptor beta chains presented below share a single source sample, sequenced in a study of blood T cell repertoires in COVID-19. Some clones are missing from TCRdb's copy, which holds only in-frame ones; the method was immunoSEQ multiplex PCR. The sample shows about 230,000 clones, about 90% of them seen only once. The sequenced sample consisted of peripheral blood. These receptors originate from a woman aged 55-70 years with acute or convalescent COVID-19.

V gene TRBV7-2 combines with J gene TRBJ2-1; TRBD2 matches at 7 bases. Losses at the gene ends were 5 bases for V and 0 bases for J; bases not matched to a gene: 13. This CDR3 comprises 18 residues. Germline CDR1 SGHTA, CDR2 FQGNSA. CDR3 protein: CASSRFLAEESSYNEQFF. The CDR3 nucleotides read TGTGCCAGCAGCCGCTTCCTAGCGGAGGAGAGCTCCTACAATGAGCAGTTCTTC. Full variable domain (missing parts from reference TRBV7-2 and TRBJ2-1): GAGVSQSPSNKVTEKGKDVELRCDPISGHTALYWYRQSLGQGLEFLIYFQGNSAPDKSGLPSDRFSAERTGGSVSTLTIQRTQQEDSAVYLCASSRFLAEESSYNEQFFGPGTRLTVL.

The chain recombines TRBV11-2 with TRBJ1-3, with 8 bases matching TRBD1. The germline gives CDR1 SGHAT, CDR2 FQNNGV. The V segment lost 6 bases and the J segment 4 bases; nucleotides outside the gene matches: 2. This CDR3 region has 13 residues. The CDR3 sequence: CASSWTGGNTIYF. In DNA form, the CDR3 reads TGTGCCAGCAGTTGGACAGGGGGAAACACCATATATTTT.

The CDR3 DNA is TGTGCCAGCAGTTCCCTAATGAGCTCCTACAATGAGCAGTTCTTC. Its translation is CASSSLMSSYNEQFF. The V call is TRBV6-2 or TRBV6-3, the J call TRBJ2-1; unclear D gene. V was pared by 4 bases and J by 0 bases, with 10 bases between. The length of the CDR3 is 15 residues. Germline CDR1 and CDR2: MNHEY and SVGEGT.

Written as DNA, the CDR3 is TGTGCCAGTAGTATAGGGGGGACTAGCGGGGTCTACGAGCAGTACTTC. This sequence encodes CASSIGGTSGVYEQYF. The V gene is TRBV19, the J gene TRBJ2-7; 13 nucleotides line up with TRBD2. This CDR3 region has 16 residues. Per germline, CDR1 LNHDA and CDR2 SQIVND (reference sequence). J lost 3 bases, V lost 1 base, and 3 bases had no gene match.

The CDR3 here is CASSTEEGEGRGNQPQHF. DNA of the CDR3: TGTGCCAGCAGCACAGAGGAGGGGGAGGGACGGGGCAATCAGCCCCAGCATTTT. The V gene is TRBV7-9, the J gene TRBJ1-5; D is perhaps TRBD1 (6 bases). Germline CDR1 is SEHNR and CDR2 is FQNEAQ (reference sequence). CDR3 size: 18 residues. Between the trimmed V and J ends, which lost 5 bases and 2 bases, there was a span of 22 bases.

The rearrangement links TRBV30 to TRBJ1-6; 8 bases are shared with TRBD1. CDR3 length: 15 residues. CDR1 GTSNPN and CDR2 SVGIG come from the germline V gene (reference sequence). V trimming: 0 bases; J trimming: 10 bases; junction bases outside the gene matches: 8. CDR3 protein: CAWSVNGQGRSPLHF. CDR3 nucleotides: TGTGCCTGGAGTGTAAATGGACAGGGAAGATCACCCCTCCACTTT.

In its sample, this clone was seen a few times. Other DNA variants within this sample encode the same CDR3. This sequence joins TRBV10-3 and TRBJ1-2, with TRBD1 matching over 7 bases. CDR1 is ENHRY and CDR2 is SYGVKD in the germline V gene. CDR3 length equals 14 residues. The J segment lost 2 bases and the V segment lost 0 bases, leaving 0 bases of the junction unmatched. In DNA, the CDR3 is TGTGCCATCAGTGAGTCAGGGGGCAACTATGGCTACACCTTC. This translates into CAISESGGNYGYTF.

The chain combines TRBV15 with TRBJ2-1; 10 bases map to TRBD2. V gave up 1 base and J gave up 4 bases; unmatched junction bases: 4. This CDR3 is built from 16 residues. Germline assignment: CDR1 LNHNV and CDR2 YYDKDF (reference sequence). CDR3 nucleotides: TGTGCCACCAGCAGAGTTGCTAGCGGGAGTTACAATGAGCAGTTCTTC. Its protein product is CATSRVASGSYNEQFF.

The V and J genes are TRBV28 and TRBJ2-5; 9 positions agree with TRBD2. CDR3 length: 16 amino acids. J gave up 0 bases and V 4 bases, and 6 bases lay outside the gene matches. Germline V gene data show CDR1 as MDHEN and CDR2 as SYDVKM. CDR3 sequence: CASSSRSGGYQETQYF. As DNA, the CDR3 is TGTGCCAGCAGTTCGAGGAGCGGGGGGTACCAAGAGACCCAGTACTTC.

This chain connects TRBV11-2 to TRBJ2-3; 7 bases are a match to TRBD2. The CDR3 runs to 13 residues. Germline assignment: CDR1 SGHAT and CDR2 FQNNGV. V lost 5 bases and J lost 10; bases outside the gene matches: 9. CDR3 protein: CASSPAGVAAQYF. CDR3 nucleotides: TGTGCCAGCAGCCCCGCGGGAGTGGCGGCGCAGTATTTT.

V is TRBV5-5 and J is TRBJ2-7; maybe TRBD1 (6 bases). V was clipped by 4 bases and J by 1 base, with 9 bases between them. The CDR3 contains 13 residues. Per the germline V gene, CDR1 is SGHKS and CDR2 is YYEKEE (reference sequence). CDR3 amino acids: CASSPDRSYEQYF. DNA for the CDR3: TGTGCCAGCAGCCCCGACAGGTCCTACGAGCAGTACTTC.

The rearrangement uses TRBV11-2 and TRBJ1-3; the match to TRBD1 covers 11 bases. Germline V gene lookup returns CDR1 SGHAT and CDR2 FQNNGV. This CDR3 is 15 amino acids long. V lost 4 bases and J lost 3; bases outside the gene matches: 2. CDR3 in DNA: TGTGCCAGCAGCTCTGGGACAGGGGGTGGAAACACCATATATTTT. This translates into CASSSGTGGGNTIYF.

This clone was seen a few times. This rearrangement joins TRBV11-2 to TRBJ1-2, with D perhaps TRBD1 (6 bases). Trimming removed 2 bases from V and 5 bases from J, with 9 bases in between. The CDR3 consists of 13 residues. Germline CDR1 reads SGHAT; CDR2 reads FQNNGV. The CDR3 loop is CASSLIGGYGYTF. DNA of the CDR3: TGTGCCAGCAGCTTAATAGGGGGATATGGCTACACCTTC.

The chain combines TRBV10-1 with TRBJ1-1; weak D call: TRBD1 (5 bases). CDR1 is WNHNN, CDR2 SYGVQD, per germline (reference sequence). Trimming pared 0 bases from V and 4 bases from J, leaving 6 bases between. The CDR3 covers 13 residues. CDR3 in amino acids: CASSESRGTEAFF. The CDR3 DNA follows: TGCGCCAGCAGTGAGTCAAGGGGCACTGAAGCTTTCTTT.

The J gene is TRBJ2-1, the V gene TRBV9, with D tentatively TRBD2 (7 bases). V lost 2 bases and J lost 5, with 17 bases in between. This CDR3 is built from 16 residues. CDR1 and CDR2 (germline): SGDLS, YYNGEE. CDR3 loop: CASSVLPGGPHNEQFF. The CDR3 DNA follows: TGTGCCAGCAGCGTCTTGCCCGGGGGGCCCCACAATGAGCAGTTCTTC.

The chain couples TRBV7-9 to TRBJ2-2; TRBD1 might be the D (6 bases). CDR3 length equals 15 residues. Germline assignment: CDR1 SEHNR and CDR2 FQNEAQ (reference sequence). The germline V and J ends were trimmed by 1 base and 3 bases, with 9 bases remaining between them. The CDR3 nucleotides are TGTGCCAGCAGCTTAGTACAGGGCTACACCGGGGAGCTGTTTTTT. This codes for CASSLVQGYTGELFF. The complete variable domain, with remaining parts taken from reference TRBV7-9 and TRBJ2-2, reads DTGVSQNPRHKITKRGQNVTFRCDPISEHNRLYWYRQTLGQGPEFLTYFQNEAQLEKSRLLSDRFSAERPKGSFSTLEIQRTEQGDSAMYLCASSLVQGYTGELFFGEGSRLTVL.

The rearrangement links TRBV6-5 to TRBJ2-2; TRBD2 might be the D (5 bases). Looked up from germline, CDR1 is MNHEY and CDR2 is SVGAGI. Trimming removed 7 bases at V and 4 bases at J, with 10 bases between. This CDR3 spans 13 amino acids. The CDR3 region has the DNA TGTGCCAGCATCCCCGAGGGCACCGGGGAGCTGTTTTTT. Its translation: CASIPEGTGELFF.

This rearrangement joins TRBV6-2 or TRBV6-3 to TRBJ2-5, with 10 bases fitting TRBD2. Germline CDR1 reads MNHEY; CDR2 reads SVGEGT. The J segment lost 7 bases and the V segment lost 6 bases, leaving 5 bases of the junction unmatched. The length of the CDR3 is 13 residues. This chain's CDR3 is CASSPRLAGTQYF. The CDR3 DNA reads as TGTGCCAGCAGCCCGAGACTAGCGGGGACCCAGTACTTC.